This TCR beta chain came from a study of blood T cells in healthy people across ages. The use of a sample-barcoded 5' primer and a J-beta primer mix characterized a second PCR of roughly 6 to 11 cycles. A minimum of 2.5 million CDR3-containing paired-end reads was obtained for each sample. A single record per CDR3 protein comes from TCRdb applying MiXCR to the 5' RACE reads. The data show around 1,900,000 distinct CDR3 sequences, with around 42% seen just once and roughly 23% held by the top ten. This clonotype was found once. Germline CDR1 MNHEY, CDR2 SVGAGI. V shed 0 bases, J shed 6 bases, and the junction held 5 bases outside the gene matches. This CDR3 has 16 amino acids. PBMCs were isolated at a quantity of at least 7 million per sample. Per sample, at least 6 micrograms of total RNA were extracted.

V gene TRBV6-5 combines with J gene TRBJ1-6; 7 nucleotides agree with TRBD1. The sequencing sample was made of blood. This TCR derives from a human donor in good health. This chain's CDR3 is CASSYSLDRRNSPLHF. The CDR3 bases are TGTGCCAGCAGTTACTCTCTGGACAGGCGTAATTCACCCCTCCACTTT.